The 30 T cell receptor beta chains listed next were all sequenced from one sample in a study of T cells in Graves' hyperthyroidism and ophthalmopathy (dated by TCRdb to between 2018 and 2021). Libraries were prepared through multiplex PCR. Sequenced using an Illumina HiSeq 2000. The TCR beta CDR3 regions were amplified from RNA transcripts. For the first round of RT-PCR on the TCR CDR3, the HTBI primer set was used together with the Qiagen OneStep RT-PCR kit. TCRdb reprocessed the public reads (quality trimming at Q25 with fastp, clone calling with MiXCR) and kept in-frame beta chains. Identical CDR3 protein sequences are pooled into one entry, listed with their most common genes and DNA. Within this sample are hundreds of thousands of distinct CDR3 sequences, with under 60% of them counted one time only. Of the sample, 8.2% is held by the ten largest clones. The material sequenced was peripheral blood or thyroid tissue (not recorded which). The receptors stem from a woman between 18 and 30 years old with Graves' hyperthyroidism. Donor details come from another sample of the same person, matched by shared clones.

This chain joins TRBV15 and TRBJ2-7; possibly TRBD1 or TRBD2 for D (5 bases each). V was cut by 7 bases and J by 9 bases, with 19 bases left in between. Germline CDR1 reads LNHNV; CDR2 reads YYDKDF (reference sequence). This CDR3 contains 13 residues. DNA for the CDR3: TGTGCCACCACCAGTGATTACCGGGGCGGGCAGTACTTC. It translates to CATTSDYRGGQYF.

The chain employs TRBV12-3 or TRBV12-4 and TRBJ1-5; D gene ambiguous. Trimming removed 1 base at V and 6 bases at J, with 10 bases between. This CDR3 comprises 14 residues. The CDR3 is CASSLGGRGQPQHF. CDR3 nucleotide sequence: TGTGCCAGCAGTTTAGGGGGTAGAGGTCAGCCCCAGCATTTT.

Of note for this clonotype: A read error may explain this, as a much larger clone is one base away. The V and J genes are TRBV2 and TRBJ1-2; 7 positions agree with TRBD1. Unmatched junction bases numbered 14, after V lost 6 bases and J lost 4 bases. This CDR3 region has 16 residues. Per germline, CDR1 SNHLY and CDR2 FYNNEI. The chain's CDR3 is CASSSFLTGISYGYTF. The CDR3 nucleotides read TGTGCCAGCAGCAGCTTCCTGACAGGGATCAGCTATGGCTACACCTTC.

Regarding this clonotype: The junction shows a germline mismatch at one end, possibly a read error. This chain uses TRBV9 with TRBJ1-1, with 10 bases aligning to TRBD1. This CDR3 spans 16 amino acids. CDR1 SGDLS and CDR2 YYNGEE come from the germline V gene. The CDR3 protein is CATSVSRDRGRTEAFF. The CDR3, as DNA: TGTGCCACCAGCGTAAGTCGGGACAGGGGAAGGACTGAAGCTTTCTTT.

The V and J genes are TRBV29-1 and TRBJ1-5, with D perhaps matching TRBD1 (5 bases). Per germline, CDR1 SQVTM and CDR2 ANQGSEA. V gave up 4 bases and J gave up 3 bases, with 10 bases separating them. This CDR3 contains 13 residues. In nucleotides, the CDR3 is TGCAGCGTTGGTGAGGGGAACAATCAGCCCCAGCATTTT. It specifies CSVGEGNNQPQHF.

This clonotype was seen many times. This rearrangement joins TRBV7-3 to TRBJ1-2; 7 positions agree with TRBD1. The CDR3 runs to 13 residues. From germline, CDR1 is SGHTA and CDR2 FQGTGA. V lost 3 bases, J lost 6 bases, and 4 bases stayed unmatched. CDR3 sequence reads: CASSLQGTDGYTF. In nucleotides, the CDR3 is TGTGCCAGCAGCTTGCAGGGGACAGATGGCTACACCTTC.

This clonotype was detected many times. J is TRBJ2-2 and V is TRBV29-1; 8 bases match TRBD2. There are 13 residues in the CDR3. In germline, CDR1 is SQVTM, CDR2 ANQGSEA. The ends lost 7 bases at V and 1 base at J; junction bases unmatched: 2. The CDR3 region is CSAGLGNTGELFF. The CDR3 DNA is TGCAGCGCGGGACTAGGGAACACCGGGGAGCTGTTTTTT.

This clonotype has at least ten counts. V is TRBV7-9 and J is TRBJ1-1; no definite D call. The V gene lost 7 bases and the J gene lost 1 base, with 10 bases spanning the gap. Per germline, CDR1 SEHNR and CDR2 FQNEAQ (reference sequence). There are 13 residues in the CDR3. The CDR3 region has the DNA TGTGCCAGCACCGGAACAGAGAACACTGAAGCTTTCTTT. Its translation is CASTGTENTEAFF.

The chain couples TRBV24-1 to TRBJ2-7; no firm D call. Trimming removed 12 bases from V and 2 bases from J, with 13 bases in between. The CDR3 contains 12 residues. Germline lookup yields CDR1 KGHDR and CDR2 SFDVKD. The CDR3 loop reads CAWRRIPYEQYF. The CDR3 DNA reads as TGTGCCTGGAGACGTATACCCTACGAGCAGTACTTC.

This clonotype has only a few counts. CDR3 loop: CASRGGFQLFF. As DNA, the CDR3 is TGTGCCAGCAGGGGAGGGTTTCAGCTGTTTTTT. The V and J genes are TRBV2 and TRBJ2-2; 7 nucleotides align to TRBD2. Germline assignment: CDR1 SNHLY and CDR2 FYNNEI. This CDR3 spans 11 amino acids. V lost 6 bases to trimming and J lost 12 bases; unmatched junction nucleotides: 4.

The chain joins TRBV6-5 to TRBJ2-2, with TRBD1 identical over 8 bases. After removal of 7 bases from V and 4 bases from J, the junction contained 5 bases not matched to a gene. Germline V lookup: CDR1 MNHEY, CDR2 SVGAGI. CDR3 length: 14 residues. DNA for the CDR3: TGTGCCAGCATCCGGACAGGGAGCACCGGGGAGCTGTTTTTT. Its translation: CASIRTGSTGELFF.

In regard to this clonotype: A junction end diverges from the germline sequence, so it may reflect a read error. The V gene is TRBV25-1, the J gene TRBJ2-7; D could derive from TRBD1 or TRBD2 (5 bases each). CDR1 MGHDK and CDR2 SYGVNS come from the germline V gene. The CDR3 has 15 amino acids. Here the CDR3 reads CASSSTGRTLSEQYF. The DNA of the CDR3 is TGCGCCAGCAGCAGCACAGGAAGGACTCTTTCCGAGCAGTACTTC.

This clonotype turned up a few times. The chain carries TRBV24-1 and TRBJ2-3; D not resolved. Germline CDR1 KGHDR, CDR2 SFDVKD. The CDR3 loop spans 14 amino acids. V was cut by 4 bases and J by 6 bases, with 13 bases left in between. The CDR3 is CATSDPARWDTQYF. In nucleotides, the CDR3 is TGTGCCACCAGTGACCCTGCGCGGTGGGATACGCAGTATTTT.

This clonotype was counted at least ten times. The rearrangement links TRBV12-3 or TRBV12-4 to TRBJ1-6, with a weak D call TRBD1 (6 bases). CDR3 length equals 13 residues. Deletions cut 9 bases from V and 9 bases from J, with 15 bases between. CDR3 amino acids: CASNRDLGSPLHF. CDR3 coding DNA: TGTGCCAGTAACAGGGACTTGGGTTCACCCCTCCACTTT.

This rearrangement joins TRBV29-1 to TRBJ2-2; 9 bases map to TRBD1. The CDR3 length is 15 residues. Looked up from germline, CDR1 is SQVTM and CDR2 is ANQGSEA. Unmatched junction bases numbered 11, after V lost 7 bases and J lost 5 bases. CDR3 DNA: TGCAGCGCAAAACGGACAGGGGATGAAACCGGGGAGCTGTTTTTT. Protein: CSAKRTGDETGELFF.

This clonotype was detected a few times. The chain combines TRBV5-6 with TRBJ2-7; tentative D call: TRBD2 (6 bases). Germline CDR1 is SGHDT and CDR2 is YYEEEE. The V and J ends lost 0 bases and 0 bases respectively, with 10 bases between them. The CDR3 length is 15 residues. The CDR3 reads CASSLDRGSSYEQYF. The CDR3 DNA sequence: TGTGCCAGCAGCTTGGACCGGGGGAGCTCCTACGAGCAGTACTTC.

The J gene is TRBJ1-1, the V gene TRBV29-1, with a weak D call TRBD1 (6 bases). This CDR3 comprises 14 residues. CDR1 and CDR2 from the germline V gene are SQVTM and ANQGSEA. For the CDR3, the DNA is TGCAGTGTAGGACAGCGACCCAAGAACACTGAAGCTTTCTTT. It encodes CSVGQRPKNTEAFF.

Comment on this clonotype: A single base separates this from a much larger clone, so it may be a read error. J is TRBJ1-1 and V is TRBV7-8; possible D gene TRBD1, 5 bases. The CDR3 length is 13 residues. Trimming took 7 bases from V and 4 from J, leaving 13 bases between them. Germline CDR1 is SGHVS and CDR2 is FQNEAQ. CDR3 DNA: TGTGCCAGCAACGTCAGGGAGGGCACTGAAGCTTTCTTT. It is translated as CASNVREGTEAFF.

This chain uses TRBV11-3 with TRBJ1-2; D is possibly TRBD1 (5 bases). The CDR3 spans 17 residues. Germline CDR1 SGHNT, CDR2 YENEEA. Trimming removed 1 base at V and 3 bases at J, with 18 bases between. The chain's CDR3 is CASSLGITGTHHYGYTF. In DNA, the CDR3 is TGTGCCAGCAGCTTAGGAATTACCGGGACTCATCACTATGGCTACACCTTC.

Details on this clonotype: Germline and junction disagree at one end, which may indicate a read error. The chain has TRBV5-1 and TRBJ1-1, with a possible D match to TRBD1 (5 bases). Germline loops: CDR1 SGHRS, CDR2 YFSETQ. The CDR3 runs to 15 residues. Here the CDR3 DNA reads TGCGCCAACAGCTTGTATGCAGGGCCCCAAGGATTCGCTTTCTTT. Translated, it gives CANSLYAGPQGFAFF.

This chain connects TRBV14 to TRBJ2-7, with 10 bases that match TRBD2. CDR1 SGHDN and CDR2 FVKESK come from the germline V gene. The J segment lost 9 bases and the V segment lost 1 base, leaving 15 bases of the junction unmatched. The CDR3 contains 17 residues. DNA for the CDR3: TGTGCCAGCAGCCAAGGAATGCCGGCTAGCGGGAGTAGCGCGCAGTACTTC. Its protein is CASSQGMPASGSSAQYF.

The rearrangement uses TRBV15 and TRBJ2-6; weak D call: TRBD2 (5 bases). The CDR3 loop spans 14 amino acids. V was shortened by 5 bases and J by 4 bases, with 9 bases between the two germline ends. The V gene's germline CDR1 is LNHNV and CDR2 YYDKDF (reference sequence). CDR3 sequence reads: CATSAQRGANVLTF. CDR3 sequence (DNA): TGTGCCACCAGCGCACAGCGGGGGGCCAACGTCCTGACTTTC.

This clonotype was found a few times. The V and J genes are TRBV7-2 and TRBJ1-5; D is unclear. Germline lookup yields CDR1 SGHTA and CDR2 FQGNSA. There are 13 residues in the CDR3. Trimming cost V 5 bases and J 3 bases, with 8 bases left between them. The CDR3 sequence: CASSGGTNQPQHF. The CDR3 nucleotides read TGTGCCAGCAGCGGAGGCACCAATCAGCCCCAGCATTTT. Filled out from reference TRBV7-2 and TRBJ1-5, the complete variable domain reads GAGVSQSPSNKVTEKGKDVELRCDPISGHTALYWYRQSLGQGLEFLIYFQGNSAPDKSGLPSDRFSAERTGGSVSTLTIQRTQQEDSAVYLCASSGGTNQPQHFGDGTRLSIL.

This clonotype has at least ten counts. The CDR3 bases are TGTGCCAGCAGCTTAAGCGAAACCTACGAGCAGTACTTC. The encoded protein is CASSLSETYEQYF. The V gene is TRBV7-9, the J gene TRBJ2-7; no clear D. This CDR3 has 13 residues. Germline V CDR1 and CDR2: SEHNR, FQNEAQ (reference sequence). The V and J ends lost 2 bases and 2 bases respectively, with 7 bases between them.

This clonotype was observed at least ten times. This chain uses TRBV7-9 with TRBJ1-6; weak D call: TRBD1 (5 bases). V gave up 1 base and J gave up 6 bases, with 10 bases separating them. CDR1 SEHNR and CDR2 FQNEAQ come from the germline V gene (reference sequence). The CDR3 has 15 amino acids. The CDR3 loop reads CASSLGGLGNSPLHF. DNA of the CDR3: TGTGCCAGCAGCTTAGGGGGACTTGGTAATTCACCCCTCCACTTT.

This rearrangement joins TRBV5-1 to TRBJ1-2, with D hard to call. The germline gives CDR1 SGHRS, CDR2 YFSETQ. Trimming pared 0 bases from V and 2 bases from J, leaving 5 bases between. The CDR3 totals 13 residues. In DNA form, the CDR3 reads TGCGCCAGCAGCTTGGTGGAAAACTATGGCTACACCTTC. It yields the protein CASSLVENYGYTF.

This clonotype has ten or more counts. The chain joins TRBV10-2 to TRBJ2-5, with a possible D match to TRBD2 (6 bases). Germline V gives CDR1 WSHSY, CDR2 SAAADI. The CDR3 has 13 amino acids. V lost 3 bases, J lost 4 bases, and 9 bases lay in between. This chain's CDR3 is CASSDGGPETQYF. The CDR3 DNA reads TGCGCCAGCAGTGACGGGGGACCAGAGACCCAGTACTTC.

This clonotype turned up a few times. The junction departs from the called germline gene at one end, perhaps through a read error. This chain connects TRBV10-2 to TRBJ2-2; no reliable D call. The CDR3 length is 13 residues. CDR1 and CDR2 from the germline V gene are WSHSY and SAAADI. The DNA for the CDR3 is TGTGCCAGCAGCCGCGGTGACACCGGGGAGCTGTTTTTT. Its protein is CASSRGDTGELFF.

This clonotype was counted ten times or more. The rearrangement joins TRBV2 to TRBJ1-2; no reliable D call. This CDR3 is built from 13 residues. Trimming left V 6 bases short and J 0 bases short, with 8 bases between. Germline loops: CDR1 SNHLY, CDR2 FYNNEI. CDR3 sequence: CASRVRANYGYTF. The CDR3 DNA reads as TGTGCCAGCAGGGTTAGAGCTAACTATGGCTACACCTTC. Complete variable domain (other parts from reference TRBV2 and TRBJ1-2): EPEVTQTPSHQVTQMGQEVILRCVPISNHLYFYWYRQILGQKVEFLVSFYNNEISEKSEIFDDQFSVERPDGSNFTLKIRSTKLEDSAMYFCASRVRANYGYTFGSGTRLTVV.

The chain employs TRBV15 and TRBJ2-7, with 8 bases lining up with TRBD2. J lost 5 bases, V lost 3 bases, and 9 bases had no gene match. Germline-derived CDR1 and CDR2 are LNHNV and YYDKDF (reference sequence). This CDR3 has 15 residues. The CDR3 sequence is CATSSVGSGRNEQYF. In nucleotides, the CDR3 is TGTGCCACCAGCAGCGTAGGAAGCGGGAGAAACGAGCAGTACTTC.